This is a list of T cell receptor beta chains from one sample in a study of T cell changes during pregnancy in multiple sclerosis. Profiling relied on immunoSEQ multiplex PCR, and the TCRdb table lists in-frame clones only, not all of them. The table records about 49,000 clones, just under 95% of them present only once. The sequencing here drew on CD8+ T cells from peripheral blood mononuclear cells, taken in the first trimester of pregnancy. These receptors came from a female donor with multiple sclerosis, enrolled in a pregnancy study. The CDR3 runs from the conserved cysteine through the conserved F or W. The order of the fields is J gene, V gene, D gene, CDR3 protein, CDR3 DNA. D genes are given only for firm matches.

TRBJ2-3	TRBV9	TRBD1	CASSANQRDRADTQYF	TGTGCCAGCAGCGCCAACCAGCGGGACAGGGCAGATACGCAGTATTTT
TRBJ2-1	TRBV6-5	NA	CASSPLLGAIDEQFF	TGTGCCAGCTCCCCGCTACTTGGGGCAATCGATGAGCAGTTCTTC
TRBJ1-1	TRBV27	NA	CASSLSIMGGTEAFF	TGTGCCAGCAGTTTATCGATCATGGGAGGGACTGAAGCTTTCTTT
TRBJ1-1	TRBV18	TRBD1	CASSPTGMETEAFF	TGTGCCAGCTCACCGACAGGGATGGAGACTGAAGCTTTCTTT
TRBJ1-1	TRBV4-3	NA	CASSQDAGTEAFF	TGCGCCAGCAGCCAAGATGCCGGGACAGAAGCTTTCTTT
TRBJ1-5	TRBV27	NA	CASSLSSHQPQHF	TGTGCCAGCAGTTTGTCGTCCCATCAGCCCCAGCATTTT
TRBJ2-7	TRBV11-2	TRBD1	CASSFGTATYEQYF	TGTGCCAGCAGCTTTGGGACAGCTACCTACGAGCAGTACTTC
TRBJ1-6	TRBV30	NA	CAWSVTGGRSPLHF	TGTGCCTGGAGTGTAACCGGGGGGCGGTCACCCCTCCACTTT
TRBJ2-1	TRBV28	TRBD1	CASTLDRGNEQFF	TGTGCCAGCACTCTGGACAGGGGCAATGAGCAGTTCTTC
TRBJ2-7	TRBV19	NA	CASGTTYEQYF	TGTGCCAGTGGGACAACCTACGAGCAGTACTTC